Shown below are 6 T cell receptor beta chains from a single sample sequenced in a study of response to subunit inactivated influenza vaccine. TCRdb analysed the RT-PCR reads with MiXCR anew, one entry per CDR3 protein. The sample carries some 500,000 distinct CDR3 sequences, 25% recorded once. The sample consisted of CD4+ T cells sorted from PBMCs, taken about 5 days after vaccination. These receptors all come from a man aged 50-60 years who received an inactivated influenza vaccine.

This clonotype was seen a handful of times. V is TRBV12-3 or TRBV12-4 and J is TRBJ2-4; possible D gene TRBD2, 6 bases. Trimming took 6 bases from V and 0 from J, leaving 12 bases between them. The CDR3 loop spans 15 amino acids. CDR3 bases: TGTGCCAGCAGCTTGGGACTGTTAGCCAAAAACATTCAGTACTTC. This gives the protein CASSLGLLAKNIQYF.

V is TRBV12-3 or TRBV12-4 and J is TRBJ1-1; TRBD1 aligns across 10 bases. Losses at the gene ends were 5 bases for V and 7 bases for J; bases not matched to a gene: 4. This CDR3 has 13 amino acids. This chain's CDR3 is CASSRDRGVEAFF. CDR3 DNA sequence: TGTGCCAGCAGTCGGGACAGGGGTGTTGAAGCTTTCTTT.

The chain is built from TRBV2 and TRBJ1-5, with TRBD1 matching over 8 bases. Trimming at V came to 4 bases and at J to 4 bases, leaving 6 bases not matched to a gene. This CDR3 region has 15 residues. CDR1 and CDR2 from the germline V gene are SNHLY and FYNNEI. The DNA of the CDR3 is TGTGCCAGCAGTGTGGGACAGGCGCGTAATCAGCCCCAGCATTTT. This translates into CASSVGQARNQPQHF. Supplemented by reference TRBV2 and TRBJ1-5, the full variable domain reads EPEVTQTPSHQVTQMGQEVILRCVPISNHLYFYWYRQILGQKVEFLVSFYNNEISEKSEIFDDQFSVERPDGSNFTLKIRSTKLEDSAMYFCASSVGQARNQPQHFGDGTRLSIL.

J is TRBJ2-2 and V is TRBV4-2, with 11 bases that match TRBD2. The CDR3 sequence is 15 residues long. The V gene's germline CDR1 is LGHNA and CDR2 YNFKEQ. V was pared by 0 bases and J by 14 bases, with 8 bases of the junction left unmatched. The CDR3 DNA is TGTGCCAGCAGCCAAGATGGTAGCGGGAGGGCCGGACTGTTTTTT. Amino acid sequence: CASSQDGSGRAGLFF.

For the CDR3, the DNA is TGTGCCATCAGTGAAAACCTAATGGGAGGAAACACCATATATTTT. Its translation: CAISENLMGGNTIYF. The genes are TRBV10-3 and TRBJ1-3; D gene uncertain. V lost 3 bases to trimming and J lost 4 bases, with 13 bases between them. Germline lookup yields CDR1 ENHRY and CDR2 SYGVKD. The CDR3 runs 15 residues.

A few counts support this clonotype. This rearrangement joins TRBV15 to TRBJ1-1; the D is unclear. CDR3 size: 16 residues. CDR1 LNHNV and CDR2 YYDKDF come from the germline V gene (reference sequence). V dropped 0 bases and J dropped 4 bases, with 15 bases sitting between them. CDR3 residues: CATSREQGRLGTEAFF. The CDR3 coding sequence is TGTGCCACCAGCAGAGAACAAGGGCGGTTGGGCACTGAAGCTTTCTTT.